The text below deals with one T cell receptor (beta chain). This clone was observed a few times. It lacks a known antigen. One base away there is no much larger clone; base qualities are not given. These data belong to a study of beta chain features in type 1 diabetes (dated by TCRdb to the late 2010s). For context, the study as a whole: Mean age, gender distribution, total cell number and subset yield did not differ between patients and healthy donors. Across all samples, about 110 million sorted cells were examined, and cell number per subset correlated strongly with RNA yield. The study compared TCRB repertoires of sorted circulating CD4+ T cell subsets between recently diagnosed type 1 diabetes patients and matched healthy donors. Regulatory and stem cell-like memory subsets were obtained from only 8 patients and roughly 8 healthy donors, while naive and central memory subsets were obtained from all 28 donors. Study-level results and caveats: Shorter templates might be favored by PCR, yet because patient and control samples were amplified and corrected together, any such skew would affect both groups equally. The naive, central memory and regulatory TCRB repertoires appeared to resemble one another more closely among patients than among healthy donors. At VDJ recombination sites, patients with type 1 diabetes made fewer insertions and deleted more nucleotides, a pattern implying thymic rearrangement abnormalities. Because small numbers of individuals were included in the HLA sub-analyses, any influence of HLA type on TCRB rearrangement was left unresolved. Because cDNA rather than genomic DNA was sequenced, highly expressing activated cells could have been over-represented, although no difference in activation and CD3 levels was found between groups. In all four CD4+ subsets, TCRB CDR3 length was moderately but significantly shorter in type 1 diabetes patients.

From each donor, a single peripheral blood sample of 90 to 150 mL on average was drawn into heparinised tubes. A BD FACSAria II was used to sort naive, central memory, regulatory and stem cell-like memory CD4+ T cells with a panel that included CD45RO, CCR7, CD25, CD127, CD95 and CD27. Every sorted population had a purity above 98%. PBMCs were isolated immediately by Lymphoprep density gradient centrifugation and stained directly without culture. To minimize batch effects, samples were stained and sorted in pairs, one healthy donor with one patient per experiment. The CDR3 runs 15 amino acids, cysteine and phenylalanine included. Solely the CDR3 DNA is kept, with 45 bases framed from the first base. Cut back by 0 bases and 2 bases, the V and J ends lie 10 bases apart. Taken from the germline V gene, the CDR1 and CDR2 loops are MGHRA and YSYEKL. The High Capacity cDNA Reverse Transcription Kit was used to reverse transcribe all of the isolated RNA, meaning that expressed TCRB transcripts were what got sequenced. Deep immunoSEQ sequencing was performed on naive, central memory and regulatory T cell samples, with an average of approximately 3.9 million total reads per sample. After sorted cells were lysed in RLT buffer, RNA was extracted with DNase-treated RNeasy Micro or Mini kits, with the choice depending on cell number. To prevent cross-contamination, every cell subset was processed on its own, while patient and healthy donor samples were processed together. Using the immunoSEQ multiplex PCR, TCRB sequences were amplified from cDNA into 87-bp fragments spanning the CDR3 region. The amplicons were sequenced using the Illumina HiSeq platform. From the authors' description of their analysis: PCR bias was corrected computationally using synthetic template baselines, and reads within Hamming distance 2 were collapsed, with unmergeable singletons discarded. Reads were aligned to IMGT to assign V, D and J genes, CDR3 length, and insertions or deletions at six rearrangement sites. Within each subset, clonotype counts were normalized to sorted cell number, after which true diversity and Gini coefficients were computed with the tcR R package. The overlap coefficient, calculated on TCRB nucleotide sequences, was used to quantify repertoire sharing. Out-of-frame TCRB sequences from naive cells were analyzed to stand in for the pre-selection repertoire. TCRdb mirrors the immuneACCESS table, restricted to in-frame sequences. Some clones are absent from its copies; in checked studies, under half trace to an unresolved V gene, and the reason for the others is unknown. V, J and clone size derive from that table, while D and trimming were established from the DNA sequence. The sample data list approximately 240,000 clones, and about a sixth of these were observed just once. 0.065% to 0.095% of the sample lies in the top ten.

Recombination connected TRBV4-1 to TRBJ1-2, with the D gene too uncertain to name. The receptor's source is a man aged 25 to 45 with type 1 diabetes. Sequencing input: naive CD4+ T cells from blood. Interpreted using the paper, the cell subset or site label stands for: true naive CD4+ T cells. CDR3 region: CASSQERVANYGYTF. The DNA sequence follows: TGCGCCAGCAGCCAAGAACGTGTCGCCAACTATGGCTACACCTTC.